A single sample is the source of the 23 T cell receptor beta chains below, sequenced in a study of shared clonotypes between healthy human individuals. Measured with immunoSEQ multiplex PCR; TCRdb has only the in-frame clones, and not every one. The sample contains some 1 million clones, 70% to 80% of which appear only once. Sequenced: memory CD4+ T cells sorted from blood. Subset of the sample: CD45RA-negative fraction. These TCRs come from a man in his late teens or twenties in good health.

The rearrangement links TRBV6-5 to TRBJ2-1, with D unclear. Germline CDR1 reads MNHEY; CDR2 reads SVGAGI. V lost 1 base and J 6 bases, leaving 4 bases between the germline ends. The CDR3 runs to 12 residues. DNA of the CDR3: TGTGCCAGCAGTTACTTGGGCAATGAGCAGTTCTTC. It encodes CASSYLGNEQFF.

Turning to this clone: Other DNA sequences in this specimen translate into the identical CDR3. V and J are TRBV5-4 and TRBJ1-1; D is unresolved. This CDR3 spans 13 amino acids. The germline gives CDR1 SGHNT, CDR2 YYREEE (reference sequence). Trimming left V 2 bases short and J 4 bases short, with 9 bases between. DNA of the CDR3: TGTGCCAGCAGCTTTTCTGAGGGCACTGAAGCTTTCTTT. Protein: CASSFSEGTEAFF.

V usage is TRBV29-1 and J usage is TRBJ1-1, with D tentatively TRBD1 (5 bases). The CDR3 totals 13 residues. Germline-derived CDR1 and CDR2 are SQVTM and ANQGSEA. Trimming pared 4 bases from V and 5 bases from J, leaving 14 bases between. The CDR3 is CSVVFGARTEAFF. The CDR3, as DNA: TGCAGCGTTGTCTTTGGGGCAAGAACTGAAGCTTTCTTT. The whole variable domain, remainder taken from reference TRBV29-1 and TRBJ1-1, is SAVISQKPSRDICQRGTSLTIQCQVDSQVTMMFWYRQQPGQSLTLIATANQGSEATYESGFVIDKFPISRPNLTFSTLTVSNMSPEDSSIYLCSVVFGARTEAFFGQGTRLTVV.

V is TRBV29-1 and J is TRBJ2-4, with no clear D. Looked up from germline, CDR1 is SQVTM and CDR2 is ANQGSEA. Trimming pared 7 bases from V and 0 bases from J, leaving 4 bases between. This CDR3 comprises 11 residues. DNA for the CDR3: TGCAGCGGTTCAGCCAAAAACATTCAGTACTTC. The encoded protein is CSGSAKNIQYF.

J is TRBJ2-3 and V is TRBV11-2; D is uncertain. The CDR3 covers 14 residues. Per the germline V gene, CDR1 is SGHAT and CDR2 is FQNNGV. V gave up 0 bases and J gave up 10 bases, with 14 bases separating them. The CDR3 DNA is TGTGCCAGCAGCTTAGATCGGCACTCCCCGGCGCAGTATTTT. This codes for CASSLDRHSPAQYF. The full variable domain, with the rest looked up from reference TRBV11-2 and TRBJ2-3, is EAGVAQSPRYKIIEKRQSVAFWCNPISGHATLYWYQQILGQGPKLLIQFQNNGVVDDSQLPKDRFSAERLKGVDSTLKIQPAKLEDSAVYLCASSLDRHSPAQYFGPGTRLTVL.

The chain uses TRBV18 and TRBJ2-7; 10 bases fit TRBD2. V was clipped by 0 bases and J by 6 bases; unmatched bases: 5. There are 15 residues in the CDR3. CDR1 and CDR2 (germline): KGHSH, LQKENI. For the CDR3, the DNA is TGTGCCAGCTCACCACCTCCAGCGGGGGGGGCCGAGCAGTACTTC. Translation gives CASSPPPAGGAEQYF.

This clone was seen only a few times. At the DNA level, this CDR3 is encoded by other sequences in the same sample as well. The chain carries TRBV28 and TRBJ1-2, with D uncertain. CDR1 MDHEN and CDR2 SYDVKM come from the germline V gene. The CDR3 runs to 12 residues. V lost 3 bases and J lost 5, with 7 bases in between. The CDR3 DNA follows: TGTGCCAGCAGTTTCCAAGGTTATGGCTACACCTTC. This gives the protein CASSFQGYGYTF.

This chain uses TRBV18 with TRBJ2-5; 7 nucleotides agree with TRBD2. Germline CDR1 KGHSH, CDR2 LQKENI. CDR3 size: 15 residues. J was trimmed by 2 bases and V by 2 bases; bases with no gene match: 5. CDR3 region: CASSPAGVGQETQYF. The CDR3 nucleotides are TGTGCCAGCTCACCAGCGGGAGTGGGACAAGAGACCCAGTACTTC. The variable domain in full, completed from reference TRBV18 and TRBJ2-5, reads NAGVMQNPRHLVRRRGQEARLRCSPMKGHSHVYWYRQLPEEGLKFMVYLQKENIIDESGMPKERFSAEFPKEGPSILRIQQVVRGDSAAYFCASSPAGVGQETQYFGPGTRLLVL.

The chain employs TRBV19 and TRBJ2-2; a weak D match, TRBD1 (6 bases). The CDR3 is 13 residues long. Trimming took 4 bases from V and 4 from J, leaving 7 bases between them. Germline CDR1 is LNHDA and CDR2 is SQIVND (reference sequence). The CDR3 region is CASSTGVTGELFF. Written as DNA, the CDR3 is TGTGCCAGTAGTACAGGGGTCACCGGGGAGCTGTTTTTT. The full variable domain, with the rest looked up from reference TRBV19 and TRBJ2-2, is DGGITQSPKYLFRKEGQNVTLSCEQNLNHDAMYWYRQDPGQGLRLIYYSQIVNDFQKGDIAEGYSVSREKKESFPLTVTSAQKNPTAFYLCASSTGVTGELFFGEGSRLTVL.

V is TRBV5-1 and J is TRBJ1-1; D is uncertain. V was trimmed by 0 bases and J by 1 base, leaving 10 bases between them. This CDR3 comprises 15 residues. CDR1 is SGHRS, CDR2 YFSETQ, per germline. Written as DNA, the CDR3 is TGCGCCAGCAGCTTGGGCGGGTTCCCGAACACTGAAGCTTTCTTT. It translates to CASSLGGFPNTEAFF.

For this clone: The sample has other DNA sequences that encode this CDR3 too. The chain couples TRBV5-1 to TRBJ2-2; either TRBD1 or TRBD2 may fit D (5 bases each). The CDR3 totals 14 residues. Trimming stripped 1 base from V and 6 bases from J, with 10 bases between. CDR1 SGHRS and CDR2 YFSETQ come from the germline V gene. The CDR3 coding sequence is TGCGCCAGCAGCTTGAGCCGGGGACCCGGGGAGCTGTTTTTT. Protein sequence: CASSLSRGPGELFF. Complete variable domain (other parts from reference TRBV5-1 and TRBJ2-2): KAGVTQTPRYLIKTRGQQVTLSCSPISGHRSVSWYQQTPGQGLQFLFEYFSETQRNKGNFPGRFSGRQFSNSRSEMNVSTLELGDSALYLCASSLSRGPGELFFGEGSRLTVL.

The chain is built from TRBV28 and TRBJ1-1; D gene uncertain. The CDR3 loop spans 14 amino acids. The germline CDR1 and CDR2 sequences are MDHEN and SYDVKM. Trimming took off 6 bases at V and 8 bases at J, with 19 bases between the two ends. CDR3: CASSWGATQLEAFF. In DNA, the CDR3 is TGTGCCAGCAGCTGGGGTGCGACGCAGCTAGAAGCTTTCTTT.

This clone was observed at least ten times. The rearrangement uses TRBV14 and TRBJ2-7, with D tentatively TRBD1 (5 bases). Germline loops: CDR1 SGHDN, CDR2 FVKESK. The CDR3 contains 13 residues. Trimming removed 4 bases from V and 8 bases from J, with 15 bases in between. The CDR3 DNA reads TGTGCCAGCAGCCCAGTCAGGGCAGGGCAGCAGTACTTC. This translates into CASSPVRAGQQYF.

The count of this clone is one. The rearrangement joins TRBV30 to TRBJ2-2, with TRBD1 as a possible D gene (7 bases). The CDR3 runs 16 residues. V was pared by 3 bases and J by 4 bases, with 18 bases between. Germline loops: CDR1 GTSNPN, CDR2 SVGIG (reference sequence). This CDR3 is CAWRGRGELRTGELFF. CDR3 nucleotide sequence: TGTGCCTGGAGAGGCAGGGGGGAGTTGCGCACCGGGGAGCTGTTTTTT.

With respect to this clone: The sample has other DNA sequences that encode this CDR3 too. The chain is built from TRBV19 and TRBJ2-3; D might be TRBD2 (6 bases). The germline V gene encodes CDR1 LNHDA and CDR2 SQIVND (reference sequence). V was trimmed by 3 bases and J by 0 bases, leaving 7 bases between them. This CDR3 contains 14 residues. The CDR3: CASSIGGSTDTQYF. CDR3 in DNA: TGTGCCAGTAGTATCGGAGGGAGCACAGATACGCAGTATTTT. The complete variable domain, with remaining parts taken from reference TRBV19 and TRBJ2-3, reads DGGITQSPKYLFRKEGQNVTLSCEQNLNHDAMYWYRQDPGQGLRLIYYSQIVNDFQKGDIAEGYSVSREKKESFPLTVTSAQKNPTAFYLCASSIGGSTDTQYFGPGTRLTVL.

The chain joins TRBV5-1 to TRBJ1-4; possibly TRBD1 for D (5 bases). Trimming removed 0 bases from V and 7 bases from J, with 13 bases in between. Germline V CDR1 and CDR2: SGHRS, YFSETQ. This CDR3 comprises 15 residues. Written as DNA, the CDR3 is TGCGCCAGCAGCTTGGTAGCCTCCGGGGGTGAAAAACTGTTTTTT. It codes for CASSLVASGGEKLFF.

This chain's CDR3 is CASSERDSRFYNSPLHF. The CDR3 nucleotides read TGTGCCAGCAGTGAAAGGGACAGTCGTTTCTATAATTCACCCCTCCACTTT. V and J are TRBV2 and TRBJ1-6, with 7 bases aligning to TRBD1. Germline V lookup: CDR1 SNHLY, CDR2 FYNNEI. Germline trimming cut 2 bases from V and 3 bases from J; bases unmatched to any gene: 7. The CDR3 contains 17 residues.

This clone showed up many times. In the same sample, other DNA sequences code for this CDR3. CDR3 DNA: TGTGCCAGCAGCCCCCGTACAGGCTCCTACGAGCAGTACTTC. Translating it yields CASSPRTGSYEQYF. The V and J genes are TRBV7-2 and TRBJ2-7, with a possible D match to TRBD1 (5 bases). The CDR3 is 14 residues long. Trimming cost V 5 bases and J 0 bases, with 11 bases left between them. CDR1 is SGHTA and CDR2 is FQGNSA in the germline V gene.

V is TRBV29-1 and J is TRBJ2-5; a possible D gene is TRBD1 (6 bases). Gene TRBJ2-7 matches the end of the DNA better, so the J call may be wrong. CDR1 and CDR2 (germline): SQVTM, ANQGSEA. The CDR3 extends over 15 amino acids. The CDR3 bases are TGCAGCGTTGAATTAATGGGGGCAGGAAGATACGAGCAGTACTTC. Translating gives CSVELMGAGRYEQYF.

The chain recombines TRBV6-5 with TRBJ1-1, with D unresolved. With 2 bases removed from V and 2 bases from J, the gap between germline ends came to 9 bases. Germline CDR1 reads MNHEY; CDR2 reads SVGAGI. The CDR3 is 14 amino acids. The CDR3 region is CASSYGRGNTEAFF. CDR3 in DNA: TGTGCCAGCAGTTACGGGCGAGGAAACACTGAAGCTTTCTTT.

The sample holds a few counts of this clone. The sample contains more than one DNA sequence encoding this CDR3. The chain is built from TRBV29-1 and TRBJ1-1; TRBD1 might be the D (5 bases). The V and J ends lost 3 bases and 4 bases respectively, with 6 bases between them. Germline loops: CDR1 SQVTM, CDR2 ANQGSEA. The CDR3 extends over 11 amino acids. The CDR3 sequence: CSVDGGTEAFF. The CDR3 DNA reads as TGCAGCGTTGACGGGGGCACTGAAGCTTTCTTT.

The genes are TRBV10-3 and TRBJ1-1; D is perhaps TRBD1 (5 bases). The CDR3 contains 14 residues. Germline CDR1 ENHRY, CDR2 SYGVKD. V was clipped by 6 bases and J by 4 bases, with 15 bases between them. CDR3 coding DNA: TGTGCCATCAGACCACTCAGGGATGCCACTGAAGCTTTCTTT. Protein sequence: CAIRPLRDATEAFF.

The chain employs TRBV6-4 and TRBJ2-1; D is possibly TRBD2 (6 bases). The CDR3 length is 16 residues. The germline gives CDR1 MRHNA, CDR2 SNTAGT. V was trimmed by 2 bases and J by 4 bases, leaving 15 bases between them. CDR3 amino acids: CASSDGRDFHYNEQFF. In DNA, the CDR3 is TGTGCCAGCAGTGACGGAAGGGACTTTCATTACAATGAGCAGTTCTTC.